This is a list of T cell receptor beta chains from one sample in a study of T cell repertoires in cytomegalovirus infection. TCRdb reprocessed the reads via MiXCR and lists one record per CDR3 protein. Of under 120,000 distinct CDR3 sequences in the sample, roughly 41% are singletons; the top ten hold just under 75%. No antigen has been identified for these receptors. The material sequenced was CD8+ T cells from cultured PBMCs, taken from culture after CMV antigen stimulation. The origin of the receptors is a human donor in good health (CMV status not recorded). Some clones in this sample may be carry-over from other donors' samples. CDR3s include the opening cysteine and the closing phenylalanine or tryptophan. A D gene is named only where the DNA matches it firmly. Expanded clones are given a class, and other clones once, few, many or no size at all.

V	D	size	J	length	DNA	CDR3
TRBV6-6	TRBD1	-	TRBJ1-1	15	TGTGCCAGCAGTTACTCAGAGGGGGCAGGGACTGAAGCTTTCTTT	CASSYSEGAGTEAFF
TRBV9	TRBD2	-	TRBJ2-5	15	TGTGCCAGCAGCGTAGGTAGCGGGGGGTCAGAGACCCAGTACTTC	CASSVGSGGSETQYF
TRBV4-1	-	-	TRBJ2-7	14	TGCGCCAGCAGCCAAGGGGGACCTTCCTACGAGCAGTACTTC	CASSQGGPSYEQYF
TRBV27	-	many	TRBJ2-1	12	TGTGCCAGCAGCCCCTGGGACGGGGAGCAGTTCTTC	CASSPWDGEQFF
TRBV6-5	-	few	TRBJ2-2	16	TGTGCCAGCAGTTACTCGTACTCGGGGTACACCGGGGAGCTGTTTTTT	CASSYSYSGYTGELFF
TRBV2	-	-	TRBJ1-1	13	TGTGCCACCTCAGGGACTCTGAACACTGAAGCTTTCTTT	CATSGTLNTEAFF
TRBV2	-	-	TRBJ2-3	18	TGTGCCAGCAGTGTTCAATCGTGGGGGGACCCAGCCCTCGATACGCAGTATTTT	CASSVQSWGDPALDTQYF
TRBV28	-	-	TRBJ2-1	13	TGTGCCAGCAGCCTTGACGGGGACGGTGAGCAGTTCTTC	CASSLDGDGEQFF
TRBV11-1	TRBD1	-	TRBJ1-4	16	TGTGCCAGCAGCCAAGGGACAGCCGCAACTAATGAAAAACTGTTTTTT	CASSQGTAATNEKLFF
TRBV27	-	many	TRBJ1-3	13	TGTGCCAGCAGTTTGGGCTCTGGAAACACCATATATTTT	CASSLGSGNTIYF
TRBV11-2	-	-	TRBJ2-7	13	TGTGCCAGCAGCTTTGCGTGGGGGTACGAGCAGTACTTC	CASSFAWGYEQYF
TRBV2	TRBD1	-	TRBJ1-1	11	TGTGCCAGCAGGAAAGGGACAGAGGCTTTCTTT	CASRKGTEAFF
TRBV28	-	once	TRBJ1-1	14	TGTGCCAGCAGTTTAGGGCAGGACTACACTGAAGCTTTCTTT	CASSLGQDYTEAFF
TRBV6-8	-	-	TRBJ2-5	13	TGTGCCAGCAGTTACTCGGGTCCCGAGACCCAGTACTTC	CASSYSGPETQYF
TRBV7-6	TRBD1	many	TRBJ1-2	15	TGTGCCAGCAGCCTATTCCAGGGGGACTCCTATGGCTACACCTTC	CASSLFQGDSYGYTF
TRBV27	-	-	TRBJ2-1	16	TGTGCCAGCAGGACTGGGGGGCAGGGATACAACAATGAGCAGTTCTTC	CASRTGGQGYNNEQFF
TRBV4-2	TRBD2	once	TRBJ2-3	16	TGTGCCAGCAGCCAAGAAGCAACGGGGGGGCCCGATACGCAGTATTTT	CASSQEATGGPDTQYF
TRBV7-9	-	few	TRBJ2-5	14	TGTGCCAGCAGCTCCACGTCAGGGGAAGAGACCCAGTACTTC	CASSSTSGEETQYF
TRBV19	TRBD1	-	TRBJ2-3	17	TGTGCCAGTAGTCCCGGACAGGTTTTTTTAGTCGGAGATACGCAGTATTTT	CASSPGQVFLVGDTQYF
TRBV5-1	TRBD2	medium-sized	TRBJ2-1	14	TGCGCCAGCAGCTTCGCGGGGGGGCAAAGTGAGCAGTTCTTC	CASSFAGGQSEQFF
TRBV27	-	-	TRBJ2-2	16	TGTGCCAGCAGTTTAATGTGGTCCGCGAACACCGGGGAGCTGTTTTTT	CASSLMWSANTGELFF
TRBV10-2	-	few	TRBJ2-5	14	TGCGCCAGCAGTGAGTCTTTAGGGAGAGAGACCCAGTACTTC	CASSESLGRETQYF